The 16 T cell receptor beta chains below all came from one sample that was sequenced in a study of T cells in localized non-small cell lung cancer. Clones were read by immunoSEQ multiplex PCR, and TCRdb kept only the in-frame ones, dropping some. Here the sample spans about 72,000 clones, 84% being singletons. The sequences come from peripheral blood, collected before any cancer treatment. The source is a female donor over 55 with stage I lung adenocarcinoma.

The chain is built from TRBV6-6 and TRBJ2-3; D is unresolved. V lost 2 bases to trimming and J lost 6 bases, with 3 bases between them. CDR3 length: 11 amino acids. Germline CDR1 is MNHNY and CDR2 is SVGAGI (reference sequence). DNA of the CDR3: TGTGCCAGCAGTTACGTCGATACGCAGTATTTT. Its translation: CASSYVDTQYF.

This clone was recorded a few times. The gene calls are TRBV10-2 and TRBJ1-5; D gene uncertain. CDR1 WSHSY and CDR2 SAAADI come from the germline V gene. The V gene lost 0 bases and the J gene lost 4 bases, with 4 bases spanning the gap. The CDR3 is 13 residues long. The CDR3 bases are TGCGCCAGCAGTGAGTCCTGGAATCAGCCCCAGCATTTT. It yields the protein CASSESWNQPQHF.

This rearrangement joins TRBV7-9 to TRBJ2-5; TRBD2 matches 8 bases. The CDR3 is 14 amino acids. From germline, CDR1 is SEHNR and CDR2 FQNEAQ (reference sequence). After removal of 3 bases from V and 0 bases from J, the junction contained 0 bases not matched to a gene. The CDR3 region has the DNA TGTGCCAGCAGCTTCGGGGGGGACCAAGAGACCCAGTACTTC. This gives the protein CASSFGGDQETQYF.

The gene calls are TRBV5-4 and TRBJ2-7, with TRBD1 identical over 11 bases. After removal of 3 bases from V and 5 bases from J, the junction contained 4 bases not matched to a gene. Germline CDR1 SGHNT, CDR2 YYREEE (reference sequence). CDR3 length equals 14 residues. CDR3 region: CASSWGTGGNEQYF. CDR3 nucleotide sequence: TGTGCCAGCAGCTGGGGGACAGGGGGGAACGAGCAGTACTTC. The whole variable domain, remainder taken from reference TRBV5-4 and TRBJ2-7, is ETGVTQSPTHLIKTRGQQVTLRCSSQSGHNTVSWYQQALGQGPQFIFQYYREEENGRGNFPPRFSGLQFPNYSSELNVNALELDDSALYLCASSWGTGGNEQYFGPGTRLTVT.

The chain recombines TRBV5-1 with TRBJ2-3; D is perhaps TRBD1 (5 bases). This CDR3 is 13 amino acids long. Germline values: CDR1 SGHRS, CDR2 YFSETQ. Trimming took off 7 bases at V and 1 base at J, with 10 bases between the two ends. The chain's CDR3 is CASGLQGTDTQYF. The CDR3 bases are TGCGCCAGCGGTCTACAGGGCACAGATACGCAGTATTTT.

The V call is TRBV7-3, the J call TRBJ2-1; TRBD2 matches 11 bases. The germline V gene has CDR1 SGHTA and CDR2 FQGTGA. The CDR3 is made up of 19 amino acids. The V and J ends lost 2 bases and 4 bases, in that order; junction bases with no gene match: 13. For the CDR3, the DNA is TGTGCCAGCAGCTTATTGGGTCTTAGCGGGAGGGCCGGGTACAATGAGCAGTTCTTC. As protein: CASSLLGLSGRAGYNEQFF. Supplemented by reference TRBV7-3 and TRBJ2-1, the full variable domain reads GAGVSQTPSNKVTEKGKYVELRCDPISGHTALYWYRQSLGQGPEFLIYFQGTGAADDSGLPNDRFFAVRPEGSVSTLKIQRTERGDSAVYLCASSLLGLSGRAGYNEQFFGPGTRLTVL.

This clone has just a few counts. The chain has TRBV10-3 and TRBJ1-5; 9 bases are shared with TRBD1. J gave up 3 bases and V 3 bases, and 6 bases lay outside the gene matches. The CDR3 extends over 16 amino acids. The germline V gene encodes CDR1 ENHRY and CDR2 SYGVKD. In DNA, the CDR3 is TGTGCCATCAGTGACCAAGGACAGGGGAACAATCAGCCCCAGCATTTT. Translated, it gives CAISDQGQGNNQPQHF.

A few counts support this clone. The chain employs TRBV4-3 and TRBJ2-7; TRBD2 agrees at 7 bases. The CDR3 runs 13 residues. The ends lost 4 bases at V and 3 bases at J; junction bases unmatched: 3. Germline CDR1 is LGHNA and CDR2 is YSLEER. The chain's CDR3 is CASSPGGRYEQYF. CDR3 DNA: TGCGCCAGCAGCCCGGGAGGCCGCTACGAGCAGTACTTC.

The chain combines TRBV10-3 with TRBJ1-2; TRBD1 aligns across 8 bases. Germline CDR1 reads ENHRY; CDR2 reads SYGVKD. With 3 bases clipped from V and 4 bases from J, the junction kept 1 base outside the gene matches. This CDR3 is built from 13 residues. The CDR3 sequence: CAISEDRGYGYTF. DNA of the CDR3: TGTGCCATCAGTGAAGACAGGGGCTATGGCTACACCTTC.

The CDR3 loop reads CASSAFRGPETQYF. CDR3 DNA: TGTGCCAGCAGCGCCTTTCGGGGCCCAGAGACCCAGTACTTC. V is TRBV5-6 and J is TRBJ2-5, with D possibly called TRBD1 or TRBD2 (5 bases each). V was cut by 4 bases and J by 4 bases, with 14 bases left in between. CDR3 length: 14 amino acids. Germline CDR1 and CDR2: SGHDT and YYEEEE.

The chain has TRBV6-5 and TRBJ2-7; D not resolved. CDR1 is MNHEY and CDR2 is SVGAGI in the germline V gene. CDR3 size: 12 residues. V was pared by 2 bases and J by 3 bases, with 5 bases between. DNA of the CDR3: TGTGCCAGCAGTTACGATATCTACGAGCAGTACTTC. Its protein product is CASSYDIYEQYF.

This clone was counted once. DNA of the CDR3: TGTGCCAGCAGAAGTGGGGTCTCTGAAGCTTTCTTT. This translates into CASRSGVSEAFF. The V gene is TRBV6-5, the J gene TRBJ1-1, with D unclear. Germline CDR1 and CDR2: MNHEY and SVGAGI. Trimming removed 6 bases at V and 6 bases at J, with 11 bases between. The CDR3 is 12 amino acids.

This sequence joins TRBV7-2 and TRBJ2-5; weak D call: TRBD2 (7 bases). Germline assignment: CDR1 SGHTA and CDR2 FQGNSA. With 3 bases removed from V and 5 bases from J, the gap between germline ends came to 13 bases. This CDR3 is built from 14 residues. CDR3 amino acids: CASSLGGAAETQYF. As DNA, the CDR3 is TGTGCCAGCAGCTTGGGGGGGGCAGCGGAGACCCAGTACTTC. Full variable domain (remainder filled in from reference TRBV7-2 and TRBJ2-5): GAGVSQSPSNKVTEKGKDVELRCDPISGHTALYWYRQSLGQGLEFLIYFQGNSAPDKSGLPSDRFSAERTGGSVSTLTIQRTQQEDSAVYLCASSLGGAAETQYFGPGTRLLVL.

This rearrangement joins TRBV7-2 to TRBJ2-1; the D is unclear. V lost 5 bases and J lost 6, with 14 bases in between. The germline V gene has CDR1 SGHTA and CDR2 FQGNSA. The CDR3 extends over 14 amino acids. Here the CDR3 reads CASSIDSRRNEQFF. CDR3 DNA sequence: TGTGCCAGCAGCATCGACTCCCGCCGCAATGAGCAGTTCTTC.

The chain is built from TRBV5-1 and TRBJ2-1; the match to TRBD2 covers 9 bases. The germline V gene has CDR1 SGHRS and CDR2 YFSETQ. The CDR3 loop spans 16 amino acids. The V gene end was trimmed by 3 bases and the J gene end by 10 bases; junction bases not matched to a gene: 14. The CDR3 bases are TGCGCCAGCAGCTGGGGGTGGAAGCGGGAGGCCGCAGAGCAGTTCTTC. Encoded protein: CASSWGWKREAAEQFF.

CDR3 bases: TGCGCCAGCAGCTTCTCGAGGGGAGGGGATGAGCAGTTCTTC. Protein product: CASSFSRGGDEQFF. The V call is TRBV5-1, the J call TRBJ2-1, with 7 bases matching TRBD2. CDR1 SGHRS and CDR2 YFSETQ come from the germline V gene. This CDR3 spans 14 amino acids. Trimming cost V 2 bases and J 8 bases; bases outside gene matches: 7.